This TCR beta chain was sequenced during a study of cytotoxic CD8 clonotypes in ibrutinib-treated CLL. Overall study context: Overall, around 25 responses were partial and 2 complete; following median about 70 months, roughly 15 patients stayed remitted and about twelve progressed. Productive templates per sample averaged roughly 270,000; productive rearrangements, approximately 96,000. Whole-study findings and limits: Researchers report that baseline clonality outpaced age-matched healthy donors and tracked circulating CD8+ T-cell counts.

The CDR3 length is 15 residues. V was clipped by 5 bases and J by 2 bases; unmatched bases: 6. The V gene's germline CDR1 is SGHRS and CDR2 YFSETQ. Points on this clone: Its specificity is unknown.

Clones were read by immunoSEQ multiplex PCR, and TCRdb kept only the in-frame ones, dropping some. The sample carries approximately 350,000 clones, 67% recorded once. Here the sequenced sample was PBMCs, taken after 36 months of ibrutinib treatment. The V gene is TRBV5-1, the J gene TRBJ2-3; 9 bases match TRBD2. This clonotype was sampled from a human donor with chronic lymphocytic leukemia. The CDR3 sequence: CASRLGLAFTDTQYF. In nucleotides, the CDR3 is TGCGCCAGCAGGCTGGGACTAGCCTTCACAGATACGCAGTATTTT.